This TCR beta chain was observed in a study of T cell responses to AZD1222 COVID-19 vaccine. Findings and caveats of the study: Reports indicate that nearly half of spike-specific TCRs are directed at unmutated variant regions. A mostly white British donor set with more females was recruited, and clonal diversity was possibly underestimated. Repertoire collection took place solely once the T cell response had peaked. Compared with day 0, the breadth and depth of the Spike-specific TCR repertoire rose significantly after two doses of AZD1222.

Germline V lookup: CDR1 MDHEN, CDR2 SYDVKM. The CDR3 has 19 residues. The ends were cut back, 8 bases at V and 0 bases at J, with 26 bases in the middle. With regard to this clone: Its antigen remains unknown.

Repertoires were generated with immunoSEQ multiplex PCR, while TCRdb's copy carries only in-frame clones and drops some. Among some 100,000 clones listed, around 87% were seen once. The chain is built from TRBV28 and TRBJ1-5, with D unresolved. The TCR originated in an adult who received the AZD1222 COVID-19 vaccine. The specimen comprised peripheral blood, sampled 28 days after the second AZD1222 dose. The CDR3 region is CASHRFLASTIYSNQPQHF. CDR3 nucleotides: TGTGCCAGCCACCGGTTTCTCGCATCTACTATATATAGCAATCAGCCCCAGCATTTT.